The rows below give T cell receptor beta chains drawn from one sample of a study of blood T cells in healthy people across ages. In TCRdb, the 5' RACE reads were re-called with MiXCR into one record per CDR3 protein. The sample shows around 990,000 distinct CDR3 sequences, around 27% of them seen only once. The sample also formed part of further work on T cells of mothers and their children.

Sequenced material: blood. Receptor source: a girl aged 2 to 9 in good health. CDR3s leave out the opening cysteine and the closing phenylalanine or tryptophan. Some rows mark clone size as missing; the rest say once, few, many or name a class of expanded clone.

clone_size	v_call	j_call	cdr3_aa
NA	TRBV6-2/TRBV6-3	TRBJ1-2	ASNLMGGYT
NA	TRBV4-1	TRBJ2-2	ASSRILAGNTGELF
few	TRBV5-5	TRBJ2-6	ASSLVVAVDGANVLT
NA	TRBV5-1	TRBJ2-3	ASSLDRGPDTQY
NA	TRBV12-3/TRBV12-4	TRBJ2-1	ASSFRPIAVSSYNEQS
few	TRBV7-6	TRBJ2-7	ASTPLSGPYEQY
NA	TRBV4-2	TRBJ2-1	ASSQDYVFSSYNEQF
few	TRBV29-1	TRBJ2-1	SVEPGRDEQF
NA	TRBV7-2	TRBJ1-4	ASSLNGPTTGEKLF
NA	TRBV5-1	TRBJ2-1	ASSLWGEGGNEQF
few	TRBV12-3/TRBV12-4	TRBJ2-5	ASNARQGREF
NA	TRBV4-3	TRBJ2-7	ASSHQTGVYEQY
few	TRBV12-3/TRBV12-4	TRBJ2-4	ASSADRDGDIQY
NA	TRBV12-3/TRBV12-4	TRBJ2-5	ASSIGTSGGRETQY
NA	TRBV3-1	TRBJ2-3	ASSAGLTITDTQY
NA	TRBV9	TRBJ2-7	ASSVDAGSYEQY
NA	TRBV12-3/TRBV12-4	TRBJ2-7	ASKVGVMGEQY
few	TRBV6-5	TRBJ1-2	ASMGPAGYGYT
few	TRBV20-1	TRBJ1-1	SARGGQMNTEAF